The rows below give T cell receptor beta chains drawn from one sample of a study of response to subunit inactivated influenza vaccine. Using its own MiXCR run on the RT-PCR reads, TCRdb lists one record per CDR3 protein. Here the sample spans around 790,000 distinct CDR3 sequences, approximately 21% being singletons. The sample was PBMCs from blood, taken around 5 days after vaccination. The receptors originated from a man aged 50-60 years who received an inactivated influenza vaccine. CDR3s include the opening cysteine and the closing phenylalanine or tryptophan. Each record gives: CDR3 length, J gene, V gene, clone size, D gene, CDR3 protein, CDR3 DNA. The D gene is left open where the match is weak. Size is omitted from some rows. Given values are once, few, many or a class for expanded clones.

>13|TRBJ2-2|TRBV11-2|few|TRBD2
CASRLAGSGELFF
TGTGCCAGCAGACTAGCGGGGTCGGGGGAGCTGTTTTTT
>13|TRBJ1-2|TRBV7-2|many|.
CASSFQGSYGYTF
TGTGCCAGCAGCTTTCAGGGCAGCTATGGCTACACCTTC
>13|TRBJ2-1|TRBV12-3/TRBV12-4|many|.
CASSPGVNNEQFF
TGTGCCAGCAGTCCGGGGGTAAACAATGAGCAGTTCTTC
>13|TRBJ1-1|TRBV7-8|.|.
CASSLERGVGAFF
TGTGCCAGCAGCTTAGAGCGGGGAGTGGGAGCTTTCTTT
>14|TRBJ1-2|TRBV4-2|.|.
CASSQSGTDSPYTF
TGTGCCAGCAGCCAATCGGGAACCGACAGTCCCTACACCTTC
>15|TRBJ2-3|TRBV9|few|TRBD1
CASSLRTGYTDTQYF
TGTGCCAGCAGCTTAAGGACAGGGTATACGGATACGCAGTATTTT
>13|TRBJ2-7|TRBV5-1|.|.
CASSGQEVGEQYF
TGCGCCAGCAGCGGGCAGGAAGTGGGCGAGCAGTACTTC
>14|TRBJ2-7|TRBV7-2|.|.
CASSLSRSRYEQYF
TGTGCCAGCAGCTTAAGTCGGAGCCGATACGAGCAGTACTTC
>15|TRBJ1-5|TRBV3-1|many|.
CASSSDDRSNQPQHF
TGTGCCAGCAGCTCGGATGACAGAAGCAATCAGCCCCAGCATTTT
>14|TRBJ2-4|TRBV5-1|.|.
CASSAAGAGIIQYF
TGCGCCAGCAGCGCTGCTGGGGCGGGAATCATTCAGTACTTC
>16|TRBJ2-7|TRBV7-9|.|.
CASSSPAGRGRYEQYF
TGTGCCAGCAGCTCCCCAGCTGGGAGGGGGCGATACGAGCAGTACTTC
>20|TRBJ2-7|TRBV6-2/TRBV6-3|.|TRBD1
CASSYPISAGQVFYPYEQYF
TGTGCCAGCAGTTACCCCATCTCAGCTGGACAGGTATTTTATCCCTACGAGCAGTACTTC
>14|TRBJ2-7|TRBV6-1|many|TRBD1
CASKRGQGTYEQYF
TGTGCCAGCAAAAGGGGACAGGGGACCTACGAGCAGTACTTC
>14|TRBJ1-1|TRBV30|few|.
CAWSWRGWGTEAFF
TGTGCCTGGAGTTGGAGGGGCTGGGGGACTGAAGCTTTCTTT
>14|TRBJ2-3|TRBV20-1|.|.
CSARVWLVTDTQYF
TGCAGTGCTAGAGTTTGGCTAGTCACAGATACGCAGTATTTT
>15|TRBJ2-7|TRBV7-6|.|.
CASSLPLAGSYEQYF
TGTGCCAGCAGCTTACCCCTAGCAGGATCCTACGAGCAGTACTTC
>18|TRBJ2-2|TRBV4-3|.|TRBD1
CASSQALFQGDGTGELFF
TGCGCCAGCAGCCAAGCTCTCTTCCAGGGGGACGGCACCGGGGAGCTGTTTTTT
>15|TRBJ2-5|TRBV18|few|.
CASSPEALGQETQYF
TGTGCCAGCTCACCCGAGGCGTTGGGACAAGAGACCCAGTACTTC
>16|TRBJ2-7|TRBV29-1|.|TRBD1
CSVETGQGALSYEQYF
TGCAGCGTTGAAACTGGGCAGGGGGCTCTCTCCTACGAGCAGTACTTC
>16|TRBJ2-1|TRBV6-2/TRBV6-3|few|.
CASSYSPGVSYNEQFF
TGTGCCAGCAGTTACTCACCAGGGGTATCCTACAATGAGCAGTTCTTC
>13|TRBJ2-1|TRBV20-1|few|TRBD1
CSASRGLANEQFF
TGCAGTGCTAGCAGGGGGCTCGCCAATGAGCAGTTCTTC
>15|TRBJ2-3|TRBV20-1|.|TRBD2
CSAGLSGTLTDTQYF
TGCAGTGCCGGGTTAAGCGGGACCCTCACAGATACGCAGTATTTT
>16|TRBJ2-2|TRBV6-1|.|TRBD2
CASSPPREGDTGELFF
TGTGCCAGCAGCCCACCTCGGGAGGGGGACACCGGGGAGCTGTTTTTT
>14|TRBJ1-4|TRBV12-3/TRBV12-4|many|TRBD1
CASSLGQGNEKLFF
TGTGCCAGCAGCCTGGGACAGGGAAATGAAAAACTGTTTTTT
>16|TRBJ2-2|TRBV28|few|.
CASSPPGALVTGELFF
TGTGCCAGCAGCCCACCGGGGGCCCTGGTCACCGGGGAGCTGTTTTTT
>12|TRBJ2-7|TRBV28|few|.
CASLGSSYEQYF
TGTGCCAGCCTAGGAAGCTCCTACGAGCAGTACTTC
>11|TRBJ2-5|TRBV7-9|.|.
CASSPDETQYF
TGTGCCAGCAGCCCCGACGAGACCCAGTACTTC
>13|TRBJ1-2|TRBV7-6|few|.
CASSPELYHGYTF
TGTGCCAGCAGCCCGGAACTCTACCATGGCTACACCTTC
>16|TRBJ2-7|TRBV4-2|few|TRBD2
CASSQGSSGVSYEQYF
TGTGCCAGCAGCCAAGGGTCTAGCGGGGTCTCCTACGAGCAGTACTTC